Listed below are T cell receptor beta chains from one sample, sequenced in a study of blood T cell repertoires in COVID-19. This table comes from immunoSEQ multiplex PCR, and its TCRdb copy is limited to in-frame clones, with some not included. The sample lists tens of thousands of clones; approximately 92% were seen once. Sequenced input: peripheral blood. The receptors come from a woman of 80 years or more with acute or convalescent COVID-19. The CDR3 runs from the conserved cysteine through the conserved F or W.

TRBV5-4 | CASSLAPGVGNIQYF
TRBV18 | CASSLRQGNSPLHF
TRBV4-3 | CASSQETNIGTGELFF
TRBV11-1 | CASSFGNVETQYF
TRBV6-6 | CASIRRGTGGLNTEAFF
TRBV7-2 | CASSLGGNTGELFF
TRBV30 | CAWSVGRARNTIYF
TRBV11-2 | CASSHRTVGGQNSPLHF
TRBV7-3 | CASSRGLGPSSYNEQFF
TRBV5-1 | CASSFRGGALDTQYF
TRBV6-5 | CASSYSAVNYGYTF
TRBV29-1 | CSVPQGPNANTGELFF
TRBV5-4 | CASSSGTGRPSTDTQYF
TRBV7-3 | CASSLEVSDTQYF
TRBV9 | CASSVDGSGNTIYF
TRBV7-9 | CASSFGQGAEAFF